This TCR beta chain was captured by sequencing in a study of CD8+ T cells in alopecia areata. This clone appeared a few times. Treatment defined: oral pan-JAK inhibitor, 5-10 mg twice daily. Extraction of RNA preceded its reverse transcription into cDNA, which served as the sequencing template. TCRdb keeps only in-frame clones here, not all; method: immunoSEQ multiplex PCR. The repertoire holds about 220,000 clones, with 50% to 60% as singletons. This specimen consisted of CD4+ T cells sorted from blood, obtained at week 4, from a patient treated with tofacitinib. The clonotype comes from a human donor with alopecia areata.

The DNA for the CDR3 is TGTGCCTGGAGTCGGACCATAGCAGGCGAGCAGTACTTC. As protein: CAWSRTIAGEQYF. This chain links TRBV30 with TRBJ2-7; no clear D. Trimming removed 2 bases from V and 6 bases from J, with 14 bases in between. The germline V gene encodes CDR1 GTSNPN and CDR2 SVGIG (reference sequence). The CDR3 has 13 residues.